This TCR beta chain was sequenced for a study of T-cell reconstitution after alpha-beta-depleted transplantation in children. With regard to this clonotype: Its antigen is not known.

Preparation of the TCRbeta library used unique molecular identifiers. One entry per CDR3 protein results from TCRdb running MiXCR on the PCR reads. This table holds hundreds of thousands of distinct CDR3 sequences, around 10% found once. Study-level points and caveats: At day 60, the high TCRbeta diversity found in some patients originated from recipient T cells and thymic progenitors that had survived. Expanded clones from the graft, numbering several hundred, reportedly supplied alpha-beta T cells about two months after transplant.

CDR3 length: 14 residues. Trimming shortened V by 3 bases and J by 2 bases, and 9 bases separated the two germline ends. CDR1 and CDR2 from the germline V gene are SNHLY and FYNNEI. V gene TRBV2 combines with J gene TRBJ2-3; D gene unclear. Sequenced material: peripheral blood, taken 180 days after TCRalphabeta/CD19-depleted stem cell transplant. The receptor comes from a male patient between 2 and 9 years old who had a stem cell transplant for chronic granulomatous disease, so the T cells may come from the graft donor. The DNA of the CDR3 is TGTGCCAGCAGTGACCCCGGACCCACAGATACGCAGTATTTT. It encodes CASSDPGPTDTQYF.